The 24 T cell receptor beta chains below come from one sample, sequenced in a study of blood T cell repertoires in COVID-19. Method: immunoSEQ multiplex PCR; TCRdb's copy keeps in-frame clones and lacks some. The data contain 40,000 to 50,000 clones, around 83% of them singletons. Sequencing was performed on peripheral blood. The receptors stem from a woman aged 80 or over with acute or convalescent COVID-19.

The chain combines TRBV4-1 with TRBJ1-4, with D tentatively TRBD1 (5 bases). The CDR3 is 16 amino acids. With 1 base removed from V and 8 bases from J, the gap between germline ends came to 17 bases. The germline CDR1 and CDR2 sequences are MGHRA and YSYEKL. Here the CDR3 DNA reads TGCGCCAGCAGCCAAGTGGGGGGAGGGACCCTAGAAAAACTGTTTTTT. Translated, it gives CASSQVGGGTLEKLFF.

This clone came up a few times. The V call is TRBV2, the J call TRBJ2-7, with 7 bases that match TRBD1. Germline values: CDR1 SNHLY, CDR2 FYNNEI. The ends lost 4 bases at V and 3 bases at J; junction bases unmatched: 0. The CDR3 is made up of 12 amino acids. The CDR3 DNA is TGTGCCAGCAGTGGGGACAGCTACGAGCAGTACTTC. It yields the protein CASSGDSYEQYF.

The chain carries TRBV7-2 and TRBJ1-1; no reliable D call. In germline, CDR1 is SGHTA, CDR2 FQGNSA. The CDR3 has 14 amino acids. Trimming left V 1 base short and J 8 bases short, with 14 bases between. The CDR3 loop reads CASSLGAGGAEAFF. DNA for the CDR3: TGTGCCAGCAGCTTAGGAGCGGGCGGCGCAGAAGCTTTCTTT.

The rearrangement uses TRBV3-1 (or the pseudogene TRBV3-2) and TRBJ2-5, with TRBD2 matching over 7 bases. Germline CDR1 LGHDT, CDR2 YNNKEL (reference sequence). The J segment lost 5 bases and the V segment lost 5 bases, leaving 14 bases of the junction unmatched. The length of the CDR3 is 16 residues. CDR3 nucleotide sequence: TGTGCCAGCAGCTCATCTCCCGGGAGGAGAACGGAGACCCAGTACTTC. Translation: CASSSSPGRRTETQYF.

DNA of the CDR3: TGCGCCAGCAGTGTAAGTTCGGATTCACCCCTCCACTTT. This encodes CASSVSSDSPLHF. The chain is built from TRBV10-1 and TRBJ1-6; D remains ambiguous. V lost 4 bases, J lost 8 bases, and 9 bases lay in between. Germline V CDR1 and CDR2: WNHNN, SYGVQD (reference sequence). The CDR3 is 13 residues long.

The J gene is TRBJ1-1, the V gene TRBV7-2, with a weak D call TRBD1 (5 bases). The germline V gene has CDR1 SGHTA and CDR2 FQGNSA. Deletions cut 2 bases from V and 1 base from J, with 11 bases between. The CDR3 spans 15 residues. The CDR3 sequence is CASSLMGHRNTEAFF. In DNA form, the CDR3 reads TGTGCCAGCAGCTTAATGGGGCATCGGAACACTGAAGCTTTCTTT.

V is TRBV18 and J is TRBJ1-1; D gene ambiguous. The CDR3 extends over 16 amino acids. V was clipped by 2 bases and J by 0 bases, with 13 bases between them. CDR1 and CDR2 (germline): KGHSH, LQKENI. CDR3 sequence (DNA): TGTGCCAGCTCACCAAATTCAGAGGCCATGAACACTGAAGCTTTCTTT. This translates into CASSPNSEAMNTEAFF. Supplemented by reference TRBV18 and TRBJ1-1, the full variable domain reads NAGVMQNPRHLVRRRGQEARLRCSPMKGHSHVYWYRQLPEEGLKFMVYLQKENIIDESGMPKERFSAEFPKEGPSILRIQQVVRGDSAAYFCASSPNSEAMNTEAFFGQGTRLTVV.

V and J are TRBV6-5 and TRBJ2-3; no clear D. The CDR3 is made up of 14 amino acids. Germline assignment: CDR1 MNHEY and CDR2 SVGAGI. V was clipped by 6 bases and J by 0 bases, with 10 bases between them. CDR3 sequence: CASSARVSTDTQYF. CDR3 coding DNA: TGTGCCAGCAGCGCCCGGGTCAGCACAGATACGCAGTATTTT.

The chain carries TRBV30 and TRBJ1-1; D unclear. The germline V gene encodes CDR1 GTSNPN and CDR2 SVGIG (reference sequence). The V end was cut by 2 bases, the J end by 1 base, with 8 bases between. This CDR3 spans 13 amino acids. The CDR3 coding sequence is TGTGCCTGGAGTCGATCGGGGAACACTGAAGCTTTCTTT. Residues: CAWSRSGNTEAFF.

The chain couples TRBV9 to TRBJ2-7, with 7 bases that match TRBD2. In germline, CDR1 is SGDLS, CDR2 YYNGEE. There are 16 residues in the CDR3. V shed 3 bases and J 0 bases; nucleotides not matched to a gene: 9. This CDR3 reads CASSAGGGLGSYEQYF. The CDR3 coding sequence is TGTGCCAGCAGCGCGGGGGGAGGCCTGGGCTCCTACGAGCAGTACTTC.

The CDR3 nucleotides read TGTGCCAGCAGTTACTCTCTGGACAGGGCTTCACCCCTCCACTTT. Protein: CASSYSLDRASPLHF. The rearrangement links TRBV6-6 to TRBJ1-6; TRBD1 aligns across 8 bases. Germline CDR1 and CDR2: MNHNY and SVGAGI (reference sequence). The trim removed 0 bases at V and 9 bases at J, leaving 4 bases unmatched. This CDR3 has 15 residues.

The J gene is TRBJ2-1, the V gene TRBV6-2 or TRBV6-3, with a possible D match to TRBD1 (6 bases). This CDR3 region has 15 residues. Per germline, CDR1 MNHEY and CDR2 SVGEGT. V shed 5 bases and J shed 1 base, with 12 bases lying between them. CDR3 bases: TGTGCCAGCAGTCAAGACAGGCCTTCCTACAATGAGCAGTTCTTC. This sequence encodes CASSQDRPSYNEQFF.

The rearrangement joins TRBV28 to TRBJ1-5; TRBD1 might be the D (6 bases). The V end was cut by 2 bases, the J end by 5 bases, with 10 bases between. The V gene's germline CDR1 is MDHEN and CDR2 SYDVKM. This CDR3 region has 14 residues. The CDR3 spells CASSLQGPHQPQHF. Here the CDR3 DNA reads TGTGCCAGCAGTTTACAGGGGCCGCATCAGCCCCAGCATTTT.

CDR3 amino acids: CASSLGGGGNTIYF. In DNA, the CDR3 is TGTGCCAGCAGCTTAGGGGGAGGTGGAAACACCATATATTTT. This sequence joins TRBV11-2 and TRBJ1-3; no clear D gene. The ends were cut back, 1 base at V and 3 bases at J, with 7 bases in the middle. CDR1 and CDR2 (germline): SGHAT, FQNNGV. There are 14 residues in the CDR3.

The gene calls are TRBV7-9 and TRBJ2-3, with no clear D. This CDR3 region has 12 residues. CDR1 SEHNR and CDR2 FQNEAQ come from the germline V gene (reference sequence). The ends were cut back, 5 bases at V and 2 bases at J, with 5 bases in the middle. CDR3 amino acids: CASSPYTDTQYF. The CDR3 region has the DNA TGTGCCAGCAGCCCCTACACAGATACGCAGTATTTT.

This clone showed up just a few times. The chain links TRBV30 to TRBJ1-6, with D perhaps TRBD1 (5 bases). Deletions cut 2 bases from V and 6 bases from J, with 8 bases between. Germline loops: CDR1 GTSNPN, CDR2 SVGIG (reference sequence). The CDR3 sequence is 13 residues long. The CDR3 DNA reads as TGTGCCTGGAGTTGGCAGGGTAATTCACCCCTCCACTTT. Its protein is CAWSWQGNSPLHF.

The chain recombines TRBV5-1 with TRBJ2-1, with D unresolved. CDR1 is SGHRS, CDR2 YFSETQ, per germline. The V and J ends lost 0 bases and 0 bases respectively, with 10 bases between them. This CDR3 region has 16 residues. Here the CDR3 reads CASSLAPLSSYNEQFF. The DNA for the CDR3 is TGCGCCAGCAGCTTGGCTCCTCTGAGCTCCTACAATGAGCAGTTCTTC.

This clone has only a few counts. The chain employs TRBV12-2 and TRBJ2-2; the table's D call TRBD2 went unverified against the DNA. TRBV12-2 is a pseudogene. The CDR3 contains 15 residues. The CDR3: CASRPRGANTGELFF. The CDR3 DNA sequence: TGTGCAAGCCGCCCGCGGGGGGCGAACACCGGGGAGCTGTTTTTT.

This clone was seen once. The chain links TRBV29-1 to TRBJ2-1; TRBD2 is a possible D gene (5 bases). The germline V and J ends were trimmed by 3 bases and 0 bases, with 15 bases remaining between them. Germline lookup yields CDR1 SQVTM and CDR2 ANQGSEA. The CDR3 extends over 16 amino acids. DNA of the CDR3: TGCAGCGTTGAGTTTACAGCGGAGAGCTCCTACAATGAGCAGTTCTTC. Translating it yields CSVEFTAESSYNEQFF.

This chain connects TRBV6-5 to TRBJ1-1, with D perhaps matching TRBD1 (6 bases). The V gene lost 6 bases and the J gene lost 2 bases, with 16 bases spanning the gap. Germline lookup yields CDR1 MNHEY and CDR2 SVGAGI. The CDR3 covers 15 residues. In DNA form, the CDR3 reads TGTGCCAGCAGCGCTTCAAACAGGGCAAACACTGAAGCTTTCTTT. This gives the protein CASSASNRANTEAFF.

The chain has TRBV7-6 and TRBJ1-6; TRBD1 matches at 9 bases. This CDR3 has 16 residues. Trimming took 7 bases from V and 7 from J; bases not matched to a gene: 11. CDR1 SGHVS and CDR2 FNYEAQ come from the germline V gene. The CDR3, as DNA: TGTGCCAGCACCAGTGGGACAGGGAATTCCAATTCACCCCTCCACTTT. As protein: CASTSGTGNSNSPLHF.

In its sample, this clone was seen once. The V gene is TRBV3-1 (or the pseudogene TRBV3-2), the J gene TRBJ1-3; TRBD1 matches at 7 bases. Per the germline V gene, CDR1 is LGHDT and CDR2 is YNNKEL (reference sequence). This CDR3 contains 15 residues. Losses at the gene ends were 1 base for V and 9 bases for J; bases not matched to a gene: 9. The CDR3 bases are TGTGCCAGCAGCCAAGCCACAGGGGAAATTTCCACCATATATTTT. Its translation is CASSQATGEISTIYF.

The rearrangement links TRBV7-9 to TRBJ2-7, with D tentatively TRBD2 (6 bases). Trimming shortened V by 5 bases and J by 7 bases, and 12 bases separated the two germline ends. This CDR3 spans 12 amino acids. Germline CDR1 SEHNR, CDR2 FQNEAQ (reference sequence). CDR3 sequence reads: CASSLGTSEQYF. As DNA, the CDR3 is TGTGCCAGCAGCCTAGGGACTTCTGAGCAGTACTTC.

CDR3 in amino acids: CATSRVQANTGELFF. CDR3 coding DNA: TGTGCCACCAGCAGAGTACAGGCGAACACCGGGGAGCTGTTTTTT. The chain is built from TRBV15 and TRBJ2-2; a weak D match, TRBD1 (5 bases). The germline CDR1 and CDR2 sequences are LNHNV and YYDKDF (reference sequence). The CDR3 length is 15 residues. V gave up 1 base and J gave up 0 bases, with 6 bases separating them.